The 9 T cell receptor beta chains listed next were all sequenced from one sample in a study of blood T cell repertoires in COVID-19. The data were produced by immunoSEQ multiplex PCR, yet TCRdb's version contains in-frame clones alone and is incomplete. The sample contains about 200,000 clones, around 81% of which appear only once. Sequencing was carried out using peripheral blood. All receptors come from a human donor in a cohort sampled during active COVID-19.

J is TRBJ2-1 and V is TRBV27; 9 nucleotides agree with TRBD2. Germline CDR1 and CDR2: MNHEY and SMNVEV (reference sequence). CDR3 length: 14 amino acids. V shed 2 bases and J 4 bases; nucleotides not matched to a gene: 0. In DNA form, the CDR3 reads TGTGCCAGCAGTTTACTAGCGGGGTACAATGAGCAGTTCTTC. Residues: CASSLLAGYNEQFF.

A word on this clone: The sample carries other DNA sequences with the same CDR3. The CDR3 spells CASSQGTGGNQPQHF. As DNA, the CDR3 is TGTGCCAGCAGCCAAGGGACAGGGGGTAATCAGCCCCAGCATTTT. This chain uses TRBV4-2 with TRBJ1-5; 10 nucleotides line up with TRBD1. Germline CDR1 and CDR2: LGHNA and YNFKEQ. Trimming at V came to 1 base and at J to 4 bases, leaving 1 base not matched to a gene. The CDR3 is made up of 15 amino acids.

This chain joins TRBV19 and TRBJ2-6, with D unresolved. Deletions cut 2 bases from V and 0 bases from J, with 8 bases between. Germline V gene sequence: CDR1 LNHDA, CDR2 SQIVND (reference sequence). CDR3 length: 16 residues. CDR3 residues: CASSITELSGANVLTF. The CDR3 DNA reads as TGTGCCAGTAGTATAACAGAGCTCTCTGGGGCCAACGTCCTGACTTTC.

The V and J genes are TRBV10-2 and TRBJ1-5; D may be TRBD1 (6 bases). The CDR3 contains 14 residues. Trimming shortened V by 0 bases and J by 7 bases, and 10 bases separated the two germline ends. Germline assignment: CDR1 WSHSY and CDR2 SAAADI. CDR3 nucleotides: TGCGCCAGCAGTGAGTCGGAACAGGGACAGCCCCAGCATTTT. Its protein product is CASSESEQGQPQHF.

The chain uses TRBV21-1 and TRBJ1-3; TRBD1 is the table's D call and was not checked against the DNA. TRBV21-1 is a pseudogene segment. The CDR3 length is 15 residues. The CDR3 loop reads CASSRRQTAGNTIYF. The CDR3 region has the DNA TGTGCCAGCAGCAGGAGACAGACTGCTGGAAACACCATATATTTT.

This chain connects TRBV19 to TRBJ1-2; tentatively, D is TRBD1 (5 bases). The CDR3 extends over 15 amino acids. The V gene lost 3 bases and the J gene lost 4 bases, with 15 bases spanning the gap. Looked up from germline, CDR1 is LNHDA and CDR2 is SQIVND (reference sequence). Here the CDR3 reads CASSIGADSFYGYTF. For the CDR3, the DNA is TGTGCCAGTAGTATCGGTGCAGACAGCTTCTATGGCTACACCTTC.

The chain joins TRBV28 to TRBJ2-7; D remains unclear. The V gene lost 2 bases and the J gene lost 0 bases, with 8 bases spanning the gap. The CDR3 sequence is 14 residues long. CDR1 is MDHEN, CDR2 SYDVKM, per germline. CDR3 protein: CASSLIGASYEQYF. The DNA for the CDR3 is TGTGCCAGCAGTTTAATCGGAGCCTCCTACGAGCAGTACTTC.

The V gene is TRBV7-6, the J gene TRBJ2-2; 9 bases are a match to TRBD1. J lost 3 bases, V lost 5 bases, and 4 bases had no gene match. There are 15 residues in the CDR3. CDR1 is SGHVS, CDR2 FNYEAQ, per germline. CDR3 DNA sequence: TGTGCCAGCAGCCTGAGGACAGGGGACACCGGGGAGCTGTTTTTT. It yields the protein CASSLRTGDTGELFF.

The CDR3 sequence is CASSLREGEAFF. The CDR3 DNA reads as TGTGCCAGCAGCTTGCGGGAGGGCGAAGCTTTCTTT. This sequence joins TRBV5-4 and TRBJ1-1; D gene ambiguous. Germline CDR1 reads SGHNT; CDR2 reads YYREEE (reference sequence). Trimming took 1 base from V and 8 from J, leaving 9 bases between them. The CDR3 has 12 amino acids.